This T cell receptor (beta chain) appears in the sequencing data of a study of CD8 T cells in Susac syndrome. RNA was extracted with the RNeasy kit, and a quantity of about 0.5 to 1 ug was reverse transcribed using random hexamers. TCRdb re-derived calls from the immunoSEQ multiplex PCR reads in MiXCR, one entry per CDR3 protein. This sample has some 200,000 distinct CDR3 sequences; roughly 95% occur once, and the top ten carry 0.093%. CD8+ and CD4+ T cells from blood underwent TCR beta sequencing, which was carried out in a high-throughput format. Patients with stable or active relapsing-remitting disease, all of them treatment-naive, made up the multiple sclerosis controls. In contrast to the negatively isolated CD8+ and CD4+ T cells, TEMRA cells were FACS-enriched. This clonotype came up once. This clonotype originated in a human donor with multiple sclerosis. The sequenced material came from CD4+ T cells from PBMCs.

Written as DNA, the CDR3 is TGTGCCACCCGCAGAGCAGGGGCTAGCACAGATACGCAGTATTTT. It is translated as CATRRAGASTDTQYF. This chain links TRBV6-7 with TRBJ2-3; the D gene is possibly TRBD1 (6 bases). TRBV6-7 is annotated as an ORF whose role is uncertain. The V and J ends lost 10 bases and 0 bases respectively, with 17 bases between them. The CDR3 has 15 residues.